The source of this T cell receptor (beta chain) is a study of CD8 T cells in Susac syndrome. CDR1 and CDR2 from the germline V gene are MNHNY and SVGAGI (reference sequence). The CDR3 is made up of 15 amino acids. V shed 5 bases, J shed 4 bases, and the junction held 7 bases outside the gene matches. The authors reverse transcribed roughly 0.5 to 1 ug RNA with random hexamers. TCRdb called the immunoSEQ multiplex PCR reads again in MiXCR, with one record for every CDR3 protein. The sample has over 150,000 distinct CDR3 sequences, approximately 94% seen once. This clonotype was seen a few times. The rearrangement joins TRBV6-6 to TRBJ2-7; 11 nucleotides agree with TRBD1. Specimen: CD4+ T cells from PBMCs. The origin of this receptor is a human donor with multiple sclerosis. CDR3 coding DNA: TGTGCCAGCAGTCCGAGGACAGGGGGCAGGTACGAGCAGTACTTC. Protein sequence: CASSPRTGGRYEQYF.